The entry that follows covers one T cell receptor (beta chain) sequence. Antigen specificity is unknown. This sample was included in a study of cytomegalovirus exposure and HLA in healthy donors. CDR3 size: 15 residues. Looked up from germline, CDR1 is SGHRS and CDR2 is YFSETQ. Between the trimmed V and J ends, which lost 0 bases and 5 bases, there was a span of 14 bases. A multiplex PCR was run with 60 Vbeta primers and 13 Jbeta primers. Profiling relied on immunoSEQ multiplex PCR, and the TCRdb table lists in-frame clones only, not all of them. Recorded for this sample: roughly 200,000 clones. Study-wide findings and caveats: CMV serostatus was the sole immune exposure data available. Most TCRs appeared rarely, but some public TCRs recurred in many donors. Sequencing depth across donors, presence/absence analyses assumed, was roughly uniform.

The sample was PBMCs. This sequence joins TRBV5-1 and TRBJ1-1; D is undetermined. This TCR came from a girl aged 2-10 years in good health and CMV-seropositive. CDR3 bases: TGCGCCAGCAGCTTGGAGGTGCGGGTAAGGACTGAAGCTTTCTTT. The encoded protein is CASSLEVRVRTEAFF.